This T cell receptor (beta chain) was identified in a study of control samples from healthy donors and cancer patients. V dropped 0 bases and J dropped 5; count of bases not matched to a gene: 3. The CDR3 is made up of 14 amino acids. Germline V CDR1 and CDR2: MGHRA, YSYEKL. Generated by immunoSEQ multiplex PCR, the TCRdb table keeps only in-frame clones and is missing some. The sample yields under 150,000 clones, 70% to 90% seen once. Sequencing used blood. The receptor was isolated from a man in his forties or fifties in good health. The chain is built from TRBV4-1 and TRBJ1-1; 7 bases fit TRBD1. The CDR3 DNA reads TGCGCCAGCAGCCAAGATTCCAGGGGGACTGAAGCTTTCTTT. Protein product: CASSQDSRGTEAFF.